A single sample is the source of the 9 T cell receptor beta chains below, sequenced in a study of OX40 agonist ivuxolimab in advanced cancers. TCRdb keeps only in-frame clones here, not all; method: immunoSEQ multiplex PCR. This sample has fewer than 20,000 clones, with about 81% found just once. This specimen consisted of CD4+ or CD8+ T cells sorted from blood, obtained in a trial of the OX40 agonist ivuxolimab. Every receptor here comes from an adult with an advanced solid tumor such as melanoma, head and neck, liver or kidney cancer.

The chain recombines TRBV2 with TRBJ1-4, with D maybe TRBD1 (5 bases). The germline V gene has CDR1 SNHLY and CDR2 FYNNEI. The CDR3 sequence is 15 residues long. V lost 7 bases and J 2 bases, leaving 14 bases between the germline ends. The CDR3 coding sequence is TGTGCCAGCATCAGAGGGGCCAGCACTAATGAAAAACTGTTTTTT. Translation gives CASIRGASTNEKLFF.

The genes are TRBV6-5 and TRBJ1-6, with a weak D call TRBD1 (5 bases). The CDR3 has 16 residues. The V gene lost 2 bases and the J gene lost 0 bases, with 8 bases spanning the gap. In germline, CDR1 is MNHEY, CDR2 SVGAGI. CDR3 nucleotides: TGTGCCAGCAGTTACGGGGGAAGCTCCTATAATTCACCCCTCCACTTT. Protein: CASSYGGSSYNSPLHF.

This clone was seen a single time. CDR3 DNA sequence: TGCGCCAGCAGCCCGGGGGGGACAGCCTACGAGCAGTACTTC. It yields the protein CASSPGGTAYEQYF. The chain has TRBV4-1 and TRBJ2-5; tentative D call: TRBD2 (8 bases). The better agreement between TRBJ2-7 and the DNA end casts doubt on the J call. CDR3 length: 14 amino acids. Germline V gene sequence: CDR1 MGHRA, CDR2 YSYEKL.

This chain connects TRBV27 to TRBJ2-6; D is uncertain. This CDR3 is 13 amino acids long. V was cut by 6 bases and J by 4 bases, with 7 bases left in between. CDR1 MNHEY and CDR2 SMNVEV come from the germline V gene (reference sequence). The CDR3 region is CASRRPGANVLTF. The CDR3, as DNA: TGTGCCAGCAGACGCCCGGGGGCCAACGTCCTGACTTTC.

This chain connects TRBV6-5 to TRBJ1-5; D remains ambiguous. Trimming shortened V by 4 bases and J by 7 bases, and 14 bases separated the two germline ends. The CDR3 runs to 14 residues. The V gene's germline CDR1 is MNHEY and CDR2 SVGAGI. The CDR3 nucleotides are TGTGCCAGCAGTTCCCATGAGGGAGGGCAGCCCCAGCATTTT. The encoded protein is CASSSHEGGQPQHF.

The gene calls are TRBV19 and TRBJ1-5, with no clear D. The V end was cut by 5 bases, the J end by 7 bases, with 12 bases between. CDR1 and CDR2 from the germline V gene are LNHDA and SQIVND (reference sequence). This CDR3 is 13 amino acids long. The CDR3 protein is CASSSAFGQPQHF. As DNA, the CDR3 is TGTGCCAGTAGTTCTGCCTTTGGGCAGCCCCAGCATTTT.

This CDR3 reads CASSLLGTALGDTQYF. In DNA, the CDR3 is TGTGCCAGCAGTTTGCTAGGGACAGCCCTGGGAGATACGCAGTATTTT. The chain is built from TRBV27 and TRBJ2-3; 7 bases fit TRBD1. Germline loops: CDR1 MNHEY, CDR2 SMNVEV (reference sequence). Unmatched junction bases numbered 11, after V lost 3 bases and J lost 5 bases. The CDR3 is made up of 16 amino acids.

About this clone: One end of the junction does not line up with germline, which may come from a read error. This chain connects TRBV27 to TRBJ1-2; 7 bases are shared with TRBD1. The CDR3 sequence is 15 residues long. Germline values: CDR1 MNHEY, CDR2 SMNVEV (reference sequence). The CDR3, as DNA: TGTGCCAGCAGTAAGGGCTGGGACAGTAGGTATGGCTACACCTTT. It is translated as CASSKGWDSRYGYTF.

This clone is a singleton in its sample. The chain couples TRBV4-2 to TRBJ2-5, with no clear D. V shed 0 bases and J shed 2 bases, with 10 bases lying between them. The CDR3 consists of 15 residues. Germline CDR1 LGHNA, CDR2 YNFKEQ. CDR3 bases: TGTGCCAGCAGCCAAGATCGAGGCTCGCAAGAGACCCAGTACTTC. Its translation is CASSQDRGSQETQYF.